This TCR beta chain was identified in a study of shared clonotypes between healthy human individuals. On sorted subsets, replicate PCRs used 200 to 250 ng DNA, or 27,000 or so T cell genomes. Method: immunoSEQ multiplex PCR; TCRdb's copy keeps in-frame clones and lacks some. The table lists a few million clones, more than 80% of them singletons, with around 0.15% in the top ten. The CDR3 runs 13 residues. In regard to this clone: What it binds is unknown.

Study observations and caveats: The low donor count limited represented genetic and exposure-history diversity.

The sequence was collected from a man in his late teens or twenties in good health. What was sequenced was naive CD4+ T cells sorted from blood. Subset described: CD45RA+ positively selected. V and J are TRBV21-1 and TRBJ2-3; the tabulated D call, TRBD2, remains unverified against the DNA. TRBV21-1 is a known pseudogene. CDR3 in DNA: TGTGCCAGCAGCTCCCTTCGCACAGATACGCAGTATTTT. Translated, it gives CASSSLRTDTQYF.